Sequencing of this T cell receptor (beta chain) was carried out in a study of T cell responses to AZD1222 COVID-19 vaccine. Study-level points and caveats: Spike-specific TCRs gained breadth and depth after people received two AZD1222 doses. Spike regions recognized by vaccine-associated CD4 TCRs spanned the protein, led by 160-218 and 743-854.

J gave up 9 bases and V 5 bases, and 14 bases lay outside the gene matches. Germline loops: CDR1 LNHDA, CDR2 SQIVND (reference sequence). This CDR3 region has 16 residues. This clone was detected only once. Its antigen is undetermined. Repertoires were generated with immunoSEQ multiplex PCR, while TCRdb's copy carries only in-frame clones and drops some. The repertoire includes approximately 140,000 clones, roughly 94% of them detected once, and 0.95% to 1.5% sits in the top ten. The input for sequencing was peripheral blood, taken on day 0 of AZD1222 vaccination. The sequence derives from an adult in good health. This chain uses TRBV19 with TRBJ2-1, with 9 bases matching TRBD2. In DNA, the CDR3 is TGTGCCAGTAGTCTTACTAGCGGGCCGCCCGGTCGTGAGCAGTTCTTC. Encoded protein: CASSLTSGPPGREQFF.